This record covers a single TCR beta chain. Its target is not known. Other DNA variants within this sample encode the same CDR3. The record originates from a study of cytomegalovirus exposure and HLA in healthy donors. General study points: Later analysis reportedly placed an Asian-associated ancestry cluster below the roughly 640-donor mean in N-insertions. In a later analysis, at a false discovery rate of 0.05, over 15,000 TCR beta sequences matched HLA alleles. TCR beta V segments were, for the most part, productive about 90% or about 30% of the time in an earlier analysis.

V was trimmed by 6 bases and J by 2 bases, leaving 7 bases between them. This CDR3 has 11 residues. CDR1 is SQVTM, CDR2 ANQGSEA, per germline. PCR amplification relied on 60 Vbeta primers (plus 13 Jbeta primers). Sequencing used immunoSEQ multiplex PCR; TCRdb keeps in-frame clones, though not all of them. The sample contains 200,000 to 250,000 clones, more than 65% of which appear only once. The sample was PBMCs. The receptor was isolated from a woman aged 25 to 45 in good health and CMV-seronegative. V gene TRBV29-1 combines with J gene TRBJ1-1; the D gene is possibly TRBD1 (5 bases). Here the CDR3 DNA reads TGCAGCGTCGACAGAAACACTGAAGCTTTCTTT. Its translation: CSVDRNTEAFF.